This is a list of T cell receptor beta chains from one sample in a study of blood T cell repertoires in COVID-19. TCRdb keeps only in-frame clones here, not all; method: immunoSEQ multiplex PCR. The sample lists approximately 360,000 clones, roughly 87% occurring once. Sequenced input: PBMCs or T cells enriched from blood (not recorded which). The receptor set was obtained from a woman aged 45 to 65 who had recovered from COVID-19. Both conserved end residues are part of each CDR3. A D gene is named only where the DNA matches it firmly. Not all rows give a size; the values are once, few, many and, for expanded clones, a class.

>NA|TRBD1|TRBJ2-7|TRBV6-1
TGTGCCAGAACATGCCGGGACAGGGGGCGTTGGGAGCAGTACTTC
CARTCRDRGRWEQYF
>NA|NA|TRBJ1-5|TRBV6-2/TRBV6-3
TGTGCCAGCAGTTATGCCGGTTTGGGCAATCAGCCCCAGCATTTT
CASSYAGLGNQPQHF
>NA|NA|TRBJ1-2|TRBV18
TGTGCCAGCTCACCAGATCAGGGATCGGGCTACACCTTC
CASSPDQGSGYTF
>NA|TRBD1|TRBJ1-6|TRBV11-2
TGTGCCAGCAGCTTAGGGGACAGAAAAGGTAGCTCCTATAATTCACCCCTCCACTTT
CASSLGDRKGSSYNSPLHF
>once|TRBD1|TRBJ2-1|TRBV19
TGTGCCAGTAGTCCGGACAGGGGTGGCTACAATGAGCAGTTCTTC
CASSPDRGGYNEQFF
>few|TRBD1|TRBJ1-1|TRBV7-2
TGTGCCAGCAGCTTAGCGCGGGGACAGGAAGCTTTCTTT
CASSLARGQEAFF
>NA|NA|TRBJ1-1|TRBV5-1
TGCGCCAGCAGCTTGAGTAACAGCCCGAACACTGAAGCTTTCTTT
CASSLSNSPNTEAFF
>NA|NA|TRBJ2-7|TRBV6-5
TGTGCCAGCAGAGTAGCGTTTACGTCCTACGAGCAGTACTTC
CASRVAFTSYEQYF
>NA|NA|TRBJ2-1|TRBV2
TGTGCCAGCATCTCTGGTGGGGACTTCTCCTACAATGAGCAGTTCTTC
CASISGGDFSYNEQFF
>NA|NA|TRBJ2-3|TRBV27
TGTGCCAGCAGTTTCGTTGCAAGCGGGCGGGCCTATTTT
CASSFVASGRAYF
>NA|NA|TRBJ1-1|TRBV9
TGTGCCAGCAGCGTAGCTACTACCCTGGGAGACACTGAAGCTTTCTTT
CASSVATTLGDTEAFF
>NA|TRBD2|TRBJ2-1|TRBV24-1
TGTGCCCTACGGACTAGCGGGACCTTATACAATGAGCAGTTCTTC
CALRTSGTLYNEQFF
>few|NA|TRBJ2-2|TRBV2
TGTGCCAGCAGTACGGGGTTCACCGGGGAGCTGTTTTTT
CASSTGFTGELFF
>NA|TRBD1|TRBJ1-6|TRBV19
TGTGCCAGTAGCTCCAGGGGGTATAATTCACCCCTCCACTTT
CASSSRGYNSPLHF
>NA|TRBD1|TRBJ1-1|TRBV7-8
TGTGCCAGCACCCTAGGTCCCGGGACAGTGAACACTGAAGCTTTCTTT
CASTLGPGTVNTEAFF
>NA|TRBD1|TRBJ1-6|TRBV15
TGTGCCACCAGCAGAGACGGGACAGCTAATTCACCCCTCCACTTT
CATSRDGTANSPLHF
>NA|NA|TRBJ1-5|TRBV4-1
TGCGCCAGCAGCCAAGAGGAGGGTACAGGACATACGCATTTT
CASSQEEGTGHTHF
>NA|TRBD1|TRBJ2-7|TRBV6-5
TGTGCCAGCAGTTCGGGGACAGGGAGCTCCTACGAGCAGTACTTC
CASSSGTGSSYEQYF
>NA|TRBD2|TRBJ2-2|TRBV11-2
TGTGCCAGCAGCCCCCAGACCGGGACTAGTGCTACCGGGGAGCTGTTTTTT
CASSPQTGTSATGELFF
>NA|NA|TRBJ1-2|TRBV30
TGTGCCTGGAGGGAAGACAGGACTAACTATGGCTACACCTTC
CAWREDRTNYGYTF